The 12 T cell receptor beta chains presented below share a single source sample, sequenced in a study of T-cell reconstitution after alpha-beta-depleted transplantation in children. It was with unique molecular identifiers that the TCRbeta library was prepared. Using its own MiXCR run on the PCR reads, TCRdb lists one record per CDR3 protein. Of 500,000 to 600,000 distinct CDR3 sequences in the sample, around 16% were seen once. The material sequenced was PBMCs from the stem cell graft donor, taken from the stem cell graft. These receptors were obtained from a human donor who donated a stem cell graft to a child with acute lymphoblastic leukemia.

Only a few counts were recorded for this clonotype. The CDR3 DNA follows: TGCAGTGCTAGAGATGCCGGAGATATCTATGGCTACACCTTC. Translating gives CSARDAGDIYGYTF. The chain links TRBV20-1 to TRBJ1-2; unclear D gene. Germline V gene sequence: CDR1 DFQATT, CDR2 SNEGSKA (reference sequence). V shed 0 bases and J shed 4 bases, with 12 bases lying between them. The CDR3 contains 14 residues.

The CDR3 here is CATSRNRDRKQFF. CDR3 nucleotides: TGTGCCACCAGCCGAAACCGGGACAGAAAGCAGTTCTTC. This chain connects TRBV15 to TRBJ2-1; 7 nucleotides align to TRBD1. The CDR3 length is 13 residues. The V gene's germline CDR1 is LNHNV and CDR2 YYDKDF (reference sequence). The J segment lost 11 bases and the V segment lost 5 bases, leaving 9 bases of the junction unmatched.

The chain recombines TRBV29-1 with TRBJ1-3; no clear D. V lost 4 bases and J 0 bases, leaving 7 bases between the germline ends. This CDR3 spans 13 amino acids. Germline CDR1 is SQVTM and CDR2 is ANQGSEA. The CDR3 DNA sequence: TGCAGCGTTGTAAGGACCTCTGGAAACACCATATATTTT. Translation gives CSVVRTSGNTIYF.

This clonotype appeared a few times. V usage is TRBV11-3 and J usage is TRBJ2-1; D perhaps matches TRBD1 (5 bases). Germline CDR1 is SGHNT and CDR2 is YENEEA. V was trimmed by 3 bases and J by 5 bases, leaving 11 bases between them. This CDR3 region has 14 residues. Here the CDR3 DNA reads TGTGCCAGCAGCTTGCCGGACACCGACAATGAGCAGTTCTTC. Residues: CASSLPDTDNEQFF. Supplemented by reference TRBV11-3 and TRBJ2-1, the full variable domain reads EAGVVQSPRYKIIEKKQPVAFWCNPISGHNTLYWYLQNLGQGPELLIRYENEEAVDDSQLPKDRFSAERLKGVDSTLKIQPAELGDSAVYLCASSLPDTDNEQFFGPGTRLTVL.

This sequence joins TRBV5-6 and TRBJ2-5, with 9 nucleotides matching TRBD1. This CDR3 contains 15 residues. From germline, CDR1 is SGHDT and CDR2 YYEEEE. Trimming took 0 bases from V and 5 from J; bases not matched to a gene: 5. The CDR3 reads CASSLDRGRGETQYF. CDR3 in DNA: TGTGCCAGCAGCTTGGACAGGGGGCGCGGGGAGACCCAGTACTTC.

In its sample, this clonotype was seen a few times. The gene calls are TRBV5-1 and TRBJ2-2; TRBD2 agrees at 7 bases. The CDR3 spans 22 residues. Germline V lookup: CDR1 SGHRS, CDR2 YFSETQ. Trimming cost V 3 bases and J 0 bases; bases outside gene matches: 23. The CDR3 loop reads CASSSTFGGSIPFGANTGELFF. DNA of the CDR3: TGCGCCAGCAGCTCGACCTTCGGCGGGAGCATCCCTTTCGGTGCGAACACCGGGGAGCTGTTTTTT.

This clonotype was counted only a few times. CDR3 nucleotides: TGTGCCAGCAGATTCCGGGACAGGACTAACTATGGCTACACCTTC. As protein: CASRFRDRTNYGYTF. The chain uses TRBV27 and TRBJ1-2; 8 bases are shared with TRBD1. The ends lost 6 bases at V and 0 bases at J; junction bases unmatched: 6. Germline values: CDR1 MNHEY, CDR2 SMNVEV (reference sequence). CDR3 length: 15 residues.

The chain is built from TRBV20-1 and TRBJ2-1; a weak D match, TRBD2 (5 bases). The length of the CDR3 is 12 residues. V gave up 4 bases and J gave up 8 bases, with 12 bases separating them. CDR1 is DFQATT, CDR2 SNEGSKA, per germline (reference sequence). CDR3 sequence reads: CSAIELGYEQFF. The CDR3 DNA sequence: TGCAGTGCTATCGAACTAGGATATGAGCAGTTCTTC.

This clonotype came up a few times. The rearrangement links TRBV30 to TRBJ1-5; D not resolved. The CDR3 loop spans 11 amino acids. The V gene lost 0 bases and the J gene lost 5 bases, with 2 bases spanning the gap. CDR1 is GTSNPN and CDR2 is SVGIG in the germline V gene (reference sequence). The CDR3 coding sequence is TGTGCCTGGAGTGTTTATCAGCCCCAGCATTTT. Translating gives CAWSVYQPQHF.

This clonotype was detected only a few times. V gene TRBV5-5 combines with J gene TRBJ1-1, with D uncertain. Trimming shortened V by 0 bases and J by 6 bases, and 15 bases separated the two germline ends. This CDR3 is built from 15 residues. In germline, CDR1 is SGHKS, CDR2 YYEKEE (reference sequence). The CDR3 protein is CASSLVLGVGPEAFF. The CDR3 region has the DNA TGTGCCAGCAGCTTGGTTCTCGGGGTGGGCCCTGAAGCTTTCTTT.

CDR3 protein: CASSLSVLAGGPSTDTQYF. The CDR3 nucleotides read TGTGCCAGCAGCTTATCGGTTCTAGCGGGAGGGCCGAGCACAGATACGCAGTATTTT. This rearrangement joins TRBV7-2 to TRBJ2-3; 12 nucleotides line up with TRBD2. The CDR3 is 19 amino acids. Germline loops: CDR1 SGHTA, CDR2 FQGNSA. With 2 bases clipped from V and 0 bases from J, the junction kept 9 bases outside the gene matches.

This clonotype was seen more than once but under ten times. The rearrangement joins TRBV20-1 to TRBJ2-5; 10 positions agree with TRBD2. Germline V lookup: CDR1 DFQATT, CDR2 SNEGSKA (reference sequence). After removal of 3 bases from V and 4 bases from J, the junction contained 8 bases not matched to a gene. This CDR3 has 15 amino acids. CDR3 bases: TGCAGTGCTAGTGTATTTCCTAGCGGGAGAGAGACCCAGTACTTC. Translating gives CSASVFPSGRETQYF.